This T cell receptor (beta chain) stems from a study of control samples from healthy donors and cancer patients. The repertoire was sequenced with immunoSEQ multiplex PCR; TCRdb's copy has only in-frame clones and lacks some. Of about 57,000 clones listed, 90% to 95% were seen once; the top ten hold 3.5% to 4.5%. The V gene lost 0 bases and the J gene lost 9 bases, with 9 bases spanning the gap. CDR1 and CDR2 (germline): LNHDA, SQIVND (reference sequence). The CDR3 totals 14 residues. The gene calls are TRBV19 and TRBJ1-6; D is possibly TRBD1 (6 bases). This TCR was sampled from a man under 40 in good health. Sequencing input: blood. This CDR3 reads CASSIDKGVSPLHF. DNA for the CDR3: TGTGCCAGTAGTATAGACAAGGGGGTTTCACCCCTCCACTTT.